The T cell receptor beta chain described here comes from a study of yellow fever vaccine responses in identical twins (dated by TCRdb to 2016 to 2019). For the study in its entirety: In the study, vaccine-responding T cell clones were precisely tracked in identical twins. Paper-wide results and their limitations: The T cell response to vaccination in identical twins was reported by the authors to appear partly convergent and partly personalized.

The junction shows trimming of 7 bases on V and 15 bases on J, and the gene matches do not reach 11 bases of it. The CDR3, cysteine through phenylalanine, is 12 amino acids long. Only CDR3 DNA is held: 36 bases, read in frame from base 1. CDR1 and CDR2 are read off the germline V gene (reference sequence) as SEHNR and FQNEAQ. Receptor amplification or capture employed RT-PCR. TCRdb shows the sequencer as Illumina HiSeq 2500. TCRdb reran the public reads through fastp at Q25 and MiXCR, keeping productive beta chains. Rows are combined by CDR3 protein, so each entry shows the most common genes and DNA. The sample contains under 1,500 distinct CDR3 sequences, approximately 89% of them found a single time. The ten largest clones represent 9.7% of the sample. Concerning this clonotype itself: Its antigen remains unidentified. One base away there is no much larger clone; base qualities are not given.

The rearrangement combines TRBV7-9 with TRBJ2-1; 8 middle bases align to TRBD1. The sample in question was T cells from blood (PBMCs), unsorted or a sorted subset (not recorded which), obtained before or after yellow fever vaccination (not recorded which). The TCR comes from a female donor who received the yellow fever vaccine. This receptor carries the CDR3 CASTHSTGVGFF. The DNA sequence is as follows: TGTGCCAGCACCCATTCGACAGGGGTCGGGTTCTTC.